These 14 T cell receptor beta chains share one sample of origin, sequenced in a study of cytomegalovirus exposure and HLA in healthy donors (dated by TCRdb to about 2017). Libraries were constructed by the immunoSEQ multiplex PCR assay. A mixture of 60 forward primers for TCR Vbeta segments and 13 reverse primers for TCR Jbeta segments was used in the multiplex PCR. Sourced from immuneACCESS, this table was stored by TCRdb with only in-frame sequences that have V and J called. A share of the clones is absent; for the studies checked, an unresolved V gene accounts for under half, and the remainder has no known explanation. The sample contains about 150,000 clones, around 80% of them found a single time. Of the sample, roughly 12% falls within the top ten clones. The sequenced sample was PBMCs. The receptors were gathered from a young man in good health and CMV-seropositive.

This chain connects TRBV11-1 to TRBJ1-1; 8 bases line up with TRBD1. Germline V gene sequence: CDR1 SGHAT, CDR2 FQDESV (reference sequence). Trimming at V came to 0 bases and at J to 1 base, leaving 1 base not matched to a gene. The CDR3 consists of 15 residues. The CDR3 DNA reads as TGTGCCAGCAGCTTAGCCGGGACAGGGAACACTGAAGCTTTCTTT. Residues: CASSLAGTGNTEAFF.

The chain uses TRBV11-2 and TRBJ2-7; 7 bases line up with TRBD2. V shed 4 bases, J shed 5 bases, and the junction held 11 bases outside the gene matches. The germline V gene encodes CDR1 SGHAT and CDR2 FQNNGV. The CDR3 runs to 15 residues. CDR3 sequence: CASSWAGGRRDEQYF. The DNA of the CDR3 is TGTGCCAGCAGCTGGGCCGGCGGGAGAAGGGACGAGCAGTACTTC.

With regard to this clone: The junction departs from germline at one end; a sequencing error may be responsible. The CDR3 nucleotides read TGTGCCACCAGAAGAGCGGGAGGTCCCTCTGCGTATTTT. Protein: CATRRAGGPSAYF. The chain couples TRBV15 to TRBJ2-3; 9 nucleotides agree with TRBD2. The CDR3 spans 13 residues. Germline V gives CDR1 LNHNV, CDR2 YYDKDF (reference sequence). Variable domain in full (rest from reference TRBV15 and TRBJ2-3): DAMVIQNPRYQVTQFGKPVTLSCSQTLNHNVMYWYQQKSSQAPKLLFHYYDKDFNNEADTPDNFQSRRPNTSFCFLDIRSPGLGDTAMYLCATRRAGGPSAYFGPGTRLTVL.

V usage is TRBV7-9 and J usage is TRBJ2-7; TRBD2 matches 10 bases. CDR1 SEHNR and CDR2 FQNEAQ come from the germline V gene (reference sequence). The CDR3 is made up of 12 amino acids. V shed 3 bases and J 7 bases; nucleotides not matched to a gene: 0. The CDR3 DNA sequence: TGTGCCAGCAGCTTGGGACTAGCGGAGCAGTACTTC. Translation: CASSLGLAEQYF. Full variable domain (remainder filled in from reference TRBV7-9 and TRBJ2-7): DTGVSQNPRHKITKRGQNVTFRCDPISEHNRLYWYRQTLGQGPEFLTYFQNEAQLEKSRLLSDRFSAERPKGSFSTLEIQRTEQGDSAMYLCASSLGLAEQYFGPGTRLTVT.

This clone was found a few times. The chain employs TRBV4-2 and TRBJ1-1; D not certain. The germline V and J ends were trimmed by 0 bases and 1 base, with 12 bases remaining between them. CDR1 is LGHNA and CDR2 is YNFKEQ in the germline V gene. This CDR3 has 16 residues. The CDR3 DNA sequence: TGTGCCAGCAGCCAAGATATTCCGGGTTCGAACACTGAAGCTTTCTTT. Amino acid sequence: CASSQDIPGSNTEAFF.

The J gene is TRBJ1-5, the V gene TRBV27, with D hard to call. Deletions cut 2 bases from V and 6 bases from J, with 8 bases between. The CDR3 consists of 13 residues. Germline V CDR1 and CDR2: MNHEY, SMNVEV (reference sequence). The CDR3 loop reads CASSLRTSQPQHF. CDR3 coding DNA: TGTGCCAGCAGTTTACGTACTTCTCAGCCCCAGCATTTT.

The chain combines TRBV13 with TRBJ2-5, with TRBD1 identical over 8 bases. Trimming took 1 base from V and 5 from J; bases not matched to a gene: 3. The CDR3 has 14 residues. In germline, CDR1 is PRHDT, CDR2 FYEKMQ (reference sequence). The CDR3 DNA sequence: TGTGCCAGCAGCTTAGCAGGGGGCAGGGAGACCCAGTACTTC. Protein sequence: CASSLAGGRETQYF.

The CDR3 spells CASSIDPLGGTYEQYF. The DNA of the CDR3 is TGTGCCAGTAGTATAGATCCCCTTGGCGGCACCTACGAGCAGTACTTC. The chain uses TRBV19 and TRBJ2-5; D is ambiguous. The J call is in doubt because the DNA end fits TRBJ2-7 better. Germline CDR1 LNHDA, CDR2 SQIVND (reference sequence). This CDR3 contains 16 residues.

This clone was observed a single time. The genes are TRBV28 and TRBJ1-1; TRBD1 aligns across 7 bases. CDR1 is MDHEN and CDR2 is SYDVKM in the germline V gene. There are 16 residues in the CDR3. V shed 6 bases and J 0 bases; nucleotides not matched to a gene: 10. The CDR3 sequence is CASSPTWDSMNTEAFF. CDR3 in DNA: TGTGCCAGCAGCCCAACCTGGGACAGTATGAACACTGAAGCTTTCTTT.

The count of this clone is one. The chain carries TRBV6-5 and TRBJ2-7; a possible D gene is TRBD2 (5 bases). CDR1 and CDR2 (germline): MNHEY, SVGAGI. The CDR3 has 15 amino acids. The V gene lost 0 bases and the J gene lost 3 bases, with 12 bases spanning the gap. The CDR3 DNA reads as TGTGCCAGCAGTTACTCGACCACGGGGAACTACGAGCAGTACTTC. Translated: CASSYSTTGNYEQYF.

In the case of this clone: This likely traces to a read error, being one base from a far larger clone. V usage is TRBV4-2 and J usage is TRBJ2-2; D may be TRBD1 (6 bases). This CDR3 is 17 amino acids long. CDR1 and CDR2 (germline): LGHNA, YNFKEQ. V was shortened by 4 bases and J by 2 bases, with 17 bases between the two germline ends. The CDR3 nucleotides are TGTGCCAGCAGCCCCGTTGCAGGGGTCGTAAACACCGGGGAGCTGTTTTTT. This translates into CASSPVAGVVNTGELFF.

CDR3 sequence: CASSVAGQLVYGYTF. In DNA form, the CDR3 reads TGTGCCAGCAGCGTAGCTGGACAGCTAGTCTATGGCTACACCTTC. The V and J genes are TRBV9 and TRBJ1-2, with D maybe TRBD1 (6 bases). The germline V gene encodes CDR1 SGDLS and CDR2 YYNGEE. Between the trimmed V and J ends, which lost 0 bases and 4 bases, there was a span of 13 bases. This CDR3 has 15 amino acids. The entire variable domain, with the rest obtained from reference TRBV9 and TRBJ1-2, is as follows: DSGVTQTPKHLITATGQRVTLRCSPRSGDLSVYWYQQSLDQGLQFLIQYYNGEERAKGNILERFSAQQFPDLHSELNLSSLELGDSALYFCASSVAGQLVYGYTFGSGTRLTVV.

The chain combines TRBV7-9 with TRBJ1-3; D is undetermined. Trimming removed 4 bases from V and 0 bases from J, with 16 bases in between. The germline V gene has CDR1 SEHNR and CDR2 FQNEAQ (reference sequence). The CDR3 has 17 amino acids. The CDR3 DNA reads TGTGCCAGCAGCTCCTTGCCGACGGGGAACTCTGGAAACACCATATATTTT. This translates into CASSSLPTGNSGNTIYF.

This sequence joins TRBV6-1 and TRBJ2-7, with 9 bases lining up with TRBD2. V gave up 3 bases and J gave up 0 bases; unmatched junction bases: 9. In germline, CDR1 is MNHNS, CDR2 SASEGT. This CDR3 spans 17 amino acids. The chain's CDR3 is CASSDLAGAAASYEQYF. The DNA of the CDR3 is TGTGCCAGCAGTGATTTAGCGGGGGCAGCCGCCTCCTACGAGCAGTACTTC.